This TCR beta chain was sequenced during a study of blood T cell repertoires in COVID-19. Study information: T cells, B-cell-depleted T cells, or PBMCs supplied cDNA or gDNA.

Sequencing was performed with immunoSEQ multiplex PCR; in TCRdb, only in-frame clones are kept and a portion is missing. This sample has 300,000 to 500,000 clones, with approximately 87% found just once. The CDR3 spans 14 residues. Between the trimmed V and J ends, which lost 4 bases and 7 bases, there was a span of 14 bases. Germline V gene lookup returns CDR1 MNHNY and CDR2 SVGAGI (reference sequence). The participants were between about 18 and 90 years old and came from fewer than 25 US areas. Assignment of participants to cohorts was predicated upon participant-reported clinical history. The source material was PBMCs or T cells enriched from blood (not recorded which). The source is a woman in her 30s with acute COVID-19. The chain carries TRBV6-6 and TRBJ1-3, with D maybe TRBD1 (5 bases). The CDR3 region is CASSSLDPGNTIYF. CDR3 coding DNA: TGTGCCAGCAGTTCCCTAGACCCAGGGAACACCATATATTTT.